This T cell receptor beta chain was sequenced for a study of T cell repertoires in cytomegalovirus infection. Turning to the study itself: It can be stated that public TCR beta signatures indicated CMV infection as well as a matching HLA type. Whole-study results and caveats: Across the ex vivo response, the dominant clonotypes were HLA-C-restricted CMV-specific TCR beta clonotypes. Adding up the frequency of public TCR beta families identified people who carried CMV plus the relevant HLA.

TCRdb independently ran MiXCR on the reads; one entry per CDR3 protein. The table shows 60,000 to 85,000 distinct CDR3 sequences, with around 21% occurring only once. Only a few counts were recorded for this clonotype. Its antigen is undetermined. Germline and junction disagree at one end, which may indicate a read error. This TCR came from a human donor in good health (CMV status not recorded). Some clones in this sample may be carry-over from other donors' samples. Sequenced: PBMCs, sequenced either directly or after in vitro stimulation (not recorded which).

CDR3 sequence (DNA): TGTGCCTGGACTTCCTTCAATGAGCAGTTCTTC. It translates to CAWTSFNEQFF. The chain employs TRBV30 and TRBJ2-1; no clear D gene. Germline V gene lookup returns CDR1 GTSNPN and CDR2 SVGIG (reference sequence). This CDR3 spans 11 amino acids.